The next 3 T cell receptor beta chains were all read from a single sample in a study of technical replicates of blood from four donors. Measured with immunoSEQ multiplex PCR; TCRdb has only the in-frame clones, and not every one. The repertoire holds about 76,000 clones, with roughly 91% as singletons. Sequencing was carried out using T cells isolated from PBMCs. These receptors were obtained from a human donor in good health.

The V and J genes are TRBV19 and TRBJ2-7; D remains unclear. Germline V gene lookup returns CDR1 LNHDA and CDR2 SQIVND (reference sequence). Trimming removed 5 bases from V and 2 bases from J, with 16 bases in between. This CDR3 region has 15 residues. The DNA for the CDR3 is TGTGCCAGTAGTGCCGTAGGCGAGGTTGCCTACGAGCAGTACTTC. This gives the protein CASSAVGEVAYEQYF.

This CDR3 reads CASSLGRANTGELFF. For the CDR3, the DNA is TGCGCCAGCAGCTTGGGGAGGGCCAATACCGGGGAGCTGTTTTTT. This chain connects TRBV5-1 to TRBJ2-2; a possible D gene is TRBD2 (6 bases). This CDR3 has 15 amino acids. V gave up 0 bases and J gave up 5 bases, with 11 bases separating them. The V gene's germline CDR1 is SGHRS and CDR2 YFSETQ.

The V call is TRBV6-6, the J call TRBJ2-7; 10 nucleotides line up with TRBD1. The V segment lost 5 bases and the J segment 2 bases; nucleotides outside the gene matches: 3. Per the germline V gene, CDR1 is MNHNY and CDR2 is SVGAGI (reference sequence). The CDR3 sequence is 14 residues long. CDR3: CASSKGTGAYEQYF. The DNA for the CDR3 is TGTGCCAGCAGTAAGGGGACAGGGGCCTACGAGCAGTACTTC.